This record concerns one T cell receptor beta chain sequence. Its cognate antigen is unknown. This sample stems from a study of T cell responses to AZD1222 COVID-19 vaccine. Study-level information: Pooled together were second doses at about 4 or about 12 weeks. Study findings and constraints: Nearly half of spike-specific TCRs reportedly go after variant regions that carry no mutations. Among the donors, most were white British and more were female, and clonal diversity was possibly underestimated.

There are 14 residues in the CDR3. Deletions cut 3 bases from V and 8 bases from J, with 13 bases between. Germline V lookup: CDR1 LNHDA, CDR2 SQIVND (reference sequence). The protocol was immunoSEQ multiplex PCR, while the TCRdb copy is restricted to in-frame clones and leaves out a portion. The profile shows about 140,000 clones, roughly 80% of them singletons. The TCR comes from an adult in good health. The sequenced sample was peripheral blood, obtained on day 0 of AZD1222 vaccination. The chain joins TRBV19 to TRBJ1-4; TRBD1 is a possible D gene (6 bases). The CDR3 protein is CASSMGRGGEKLFF. DNA for the CDR3: TGTGCCAGTAGTATGGGCAGGGGAGGCGAAAAACTGTTTTTT.